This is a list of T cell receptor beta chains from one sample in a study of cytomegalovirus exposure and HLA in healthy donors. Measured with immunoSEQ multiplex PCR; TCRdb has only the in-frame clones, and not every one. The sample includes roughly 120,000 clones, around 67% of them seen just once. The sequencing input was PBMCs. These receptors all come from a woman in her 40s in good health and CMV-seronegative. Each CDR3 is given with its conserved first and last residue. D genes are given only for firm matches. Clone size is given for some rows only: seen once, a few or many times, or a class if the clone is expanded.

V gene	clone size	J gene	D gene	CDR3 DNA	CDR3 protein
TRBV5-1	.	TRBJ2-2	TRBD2	TGCGCCAGCCTGGAGCGGGGGGGCGTCGGGGAGCTGTTTTTT	CASLERGGVGELFF
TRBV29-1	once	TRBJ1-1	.	TGCAGCGCCGTAGGGGGGAACACTGAAGCTTTCTTT	CSAVGGNTEAFF
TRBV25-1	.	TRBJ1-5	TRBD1	TGTGCCAGCAGTGAGGACAGGGGGTACAATCAGCCCCAGCATTTT	CASSEDRGYNQPQHF
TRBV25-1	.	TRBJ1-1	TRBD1	TGTGCCAGCAGTGAATTACAGCTTGGGGACAGGGAGGGAGCTTTCTTT	CASSELQLGDREGAFF
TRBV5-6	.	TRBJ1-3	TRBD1	TGTGCCAGCAGCCTGGTGGGACAGTCTGGAAACACCATATATTTT	CASSLVGQSGNTIYF
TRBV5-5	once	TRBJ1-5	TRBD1	TGTGCCAGCAGCTTGGGTTCAGGGGGCTCGAATCAGCCCCAGCATTTT	CASSLGSGGSNQPQHF
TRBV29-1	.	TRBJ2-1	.	TGCAGCGCTCCTCCACTAGCCGGCAATGAGGAGCAGTTCTTC	CSAPPLAGNEEQFF
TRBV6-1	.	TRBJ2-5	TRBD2	TGTGCCAGCAGGCCGGGACTAGTAAAGACCCAGTACTTC	CASRPGLVKTQYF
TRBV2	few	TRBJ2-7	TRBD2	TGTGCCAGCAAGAGCGGGACTAGCGGTTACGAGCAGTACTTC	CASKSGTSGYEQYF
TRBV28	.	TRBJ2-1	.	TGTGCCAGCAGCCGAGGCGGAGACTACAATGAGCAGTTCTTC	CASSRGGDYNEQFF
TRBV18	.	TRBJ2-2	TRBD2	TGTGCCAGCACCAGGACTAGCGGGAGGACCGGGGAGCTGTTTTTT	CASTRTSGRTGELFF
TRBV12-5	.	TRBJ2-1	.	TGTGCTAGTGGTCAGGGTTCCTCCTACAATGAGCAGTTCTTC	CASGQGSSYNEQFF
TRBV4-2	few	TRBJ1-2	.	TGTGCCAGCAGCCAAGATGGTGAATCAGGGCAGGGCTACACCTTC	CASSQDGESGQGYTF
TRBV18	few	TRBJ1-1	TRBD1	TGTGCCAGCTCAGCCACAGGGGCGAACACTGAAGCTTTCTTT	CASSATGANTEAFF
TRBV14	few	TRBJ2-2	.	TGTGCCAGCAGCCAAGGTCTCCCCCTCGGCGGGGTCTCCGGGGAGCTGTTTTTT	CASSQGLPLGGVSGELFF
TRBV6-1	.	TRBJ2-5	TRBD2	TGTGCCAGCAGTGAACTAGCGGGGGGGCAAGAGACCCAGTACTTC	CASSELAGGQETQYF
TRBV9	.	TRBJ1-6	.	TGTGCCAGCAGCTTTGGAGACGCCAGTTATGATAATTCACCCCTCCACTTT	CASSFGDASYDNSPLHF
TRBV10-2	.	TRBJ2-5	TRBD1	TGCGCCAGCAGCGCCCGGGGGCGGACAGGGCAAGAGACCCAGTACTTC	CASSARGRTGQETQYF
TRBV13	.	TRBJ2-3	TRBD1	TGTGCCAGCAGCCGCAGGACAGGGTTACCAGATACGCAGTATTTT	CASSRRTGLPDTQYF
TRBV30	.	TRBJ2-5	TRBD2	TGTGCCTGGTCCTCTAGCGGGAGCCAAGAGACCCAGTACTTC	CAWSSSGSQETQYF
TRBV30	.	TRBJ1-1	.	TGTGCCTGGAGTGACCTGACAGGCCACACTGAAGCTTTCTTT	CAWSDLTGHTEAFF
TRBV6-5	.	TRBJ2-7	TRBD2	TGTGCCAGCAGTTACTCAGGATCTAGCGGGGCCTACGAGCAGTACTTC	CASSYSGSSGAYEQYF
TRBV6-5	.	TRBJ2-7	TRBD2	TGTGCCAGCAGTCCGTCAGCGGGGGAGCAGTACTTC	CASSPSAGEQYF
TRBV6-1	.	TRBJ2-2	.	TGTGCCAGCAGTGAAGCGAGCGGGACCGGGGAGCTGTTTTTT	CASSEASGTGELFF
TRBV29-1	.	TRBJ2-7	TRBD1	TGCAGCGCCCAGACAGGGGAAAGCTACGAGCAGTACTTC	CSAQTGESYEQYF
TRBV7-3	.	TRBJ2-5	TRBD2	TGTGCCAGCAGCCTGCAGGGAGCGGGGGCCCGGGAGACCCAGTACTTC	CASSLQGAGARETQYF
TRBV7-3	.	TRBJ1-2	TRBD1	TGTGCCAGCAGCCTAACGGGACAGCCCCACAATGGCTACACCTTC	CASSLTGQPHNGYTF
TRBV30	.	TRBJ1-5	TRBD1	TGTGCCTGGAACCGAGACAGGGCCTCGGGACCCCAGCATTTT	CAWNRDRASGPQHF
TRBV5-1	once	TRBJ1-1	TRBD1	TGCGCCAGCACGGGACAGACGAACACTGAAGCTTTCTTT	CASTGQTNTEAFF
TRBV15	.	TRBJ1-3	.	TGTGCCACCAGCAGAGTGGGGAGAAGGTCTGGAAACACCATATATTTT	CATSRVGRRSGNTIYF
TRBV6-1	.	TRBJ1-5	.	TGTGCCAGCAGTGAAGCTAGGGGCCGCGGCAATCAGCCCCAGCATTTT	CASSEARGRGNQPQHF
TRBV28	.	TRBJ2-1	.	TGTGCCAGCAGTTTGGAGGCAGTCTACAATGAGCAGTTCTTC	CASSLEAVYNEQFF